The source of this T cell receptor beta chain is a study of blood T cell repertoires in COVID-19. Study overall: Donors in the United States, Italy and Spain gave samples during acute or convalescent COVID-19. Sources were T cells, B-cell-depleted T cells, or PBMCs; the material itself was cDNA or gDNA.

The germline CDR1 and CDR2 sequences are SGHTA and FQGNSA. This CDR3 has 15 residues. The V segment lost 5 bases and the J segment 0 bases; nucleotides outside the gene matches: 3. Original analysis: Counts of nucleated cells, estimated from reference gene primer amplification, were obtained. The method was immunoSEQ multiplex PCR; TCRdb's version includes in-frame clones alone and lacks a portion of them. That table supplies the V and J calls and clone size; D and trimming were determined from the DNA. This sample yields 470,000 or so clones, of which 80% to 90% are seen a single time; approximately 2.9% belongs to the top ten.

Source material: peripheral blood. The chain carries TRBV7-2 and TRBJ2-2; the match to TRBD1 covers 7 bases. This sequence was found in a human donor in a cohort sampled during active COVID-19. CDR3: CASSRDSSNTGELFF. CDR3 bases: TGTGCCAGCAGCCGGGACAGCTCGAACACCGGGGAGCTGTTTTTT.